Listed here are 6 T cell receptor beta chains from one sample, sequenced in a study of chemoradiotherapy in HPV16-positive cancers. Only in-frame clones appear in the TCRdb table, and some are missing; sequencing was by immunoSEQ multiplex PCR. The data contain roughly 14,000 clones, around 90% of them singletons. Sample: blood, taken from a patient who underwent chemoradiotherapy. The receptors originated from a human donor with HPV-associated anogenital cancer.

J is TRBJ2-1 and V is TRBV11-2, with no clear D. The germline gives CDR1 SGHAT, CDR2 FQNNGV. The CDR3 has 15 amino acids. V lost 3 bases, J lost 4 bases, and 13 bases lay in between. For the CDR3, the DNA is TGTGCCAGCAGCTTCGACGGCAGCTCATACAATGAGCAGTTCTTC. Translated, it gives CASSFDGSSYNEQFF.

The V call is TRBV27, the J call TRBJ2-3, with D maybe TRBD2 (6 bases). Germline CDR1 reads MNHEY; CDR2 reads SMNVEV (reference sequence). The CDR3 runs to 15 residues. Between the trimmed V and J ends, which lost 2 bases and 4 bases, there was a span of 13 bases. The CDR3 reads CASSLVREVADTQYF. CDR3 sequence (DNA): TGTGCCAGCAGTTTAGTCAGGGAGGTCGCAGATACGCAGTATTTT.

The rearrangement links TRBV6-1 to TRBJ1-2; D ambiguous. Germline V CDR1 and CDR2: MNHNS, SASEGT. This CDR3 comprises 13 residues. V shed 3 bases and J shed 5 bases, with 10 bases lying between them. The CDR3 coding sequence is TGTGCCAGCAGTGATGAGGGCGGGTATGGCTACACCTTC. The encoded protein is CASSDEGGYGYTF.

The V call is TRBV7-2, the J call TRBJ1-2; no reliable D call. CDR1 and CDR2 from the germline V gene are SGHTA and FQGNSA. This CDR3 is built from 14 residues. V gave up 5 bases and J gave up 7 bases, with 17 bases separating them. CDR3 in amino acids: CASSLDLFRGGYTF. CDR3 in DNA: TGTGCCAGCAGCCTCGACCTCTTCCGAGGTGGCTACACCTTC.

The CDR3 sequence: CAISDAGANEKLFF. The CDR3 DNA is TGTGCCATCAGTGACGCAGGGGCTAATGAAAAACTGTTTTTT. The chain uses TRBV10-3 and TRBJ1-4; a possible D gene is TRBD1 (6 bases). V lost 3 bases to trimming and J lost 3 bases, with 8 bases between them. The CDR3 contains 14 residues. Germline V CDR1 and CDR2: ENHRY, SYGVKD.

In its sample, this clone was seen once. This chain connects TRBV7-8 to TRBJ1-3; 7 nucleotides line up with TRBD1. The junction had 16 bases not matched to a gene; V was cut back by 5 bases and J by 0 bases. The CDR3 is 19 amino acids. Germline assignment: CDR1 SGHVS and CDR2 FQNEAQ. The CDR3 bases are TGTGCCAGCAGCCGACCATCAGGGGGGCGAAGTTTCTCTGGAAACACCATATATTTT. As protein: CASSRPSGGRSFSGNTIYF.